A selection of T cell receptor beta chains follows, all from one sample in a study of radiotherapy plus CTLA-4 blockade in lung cancer. Profiling relied on immunoSEQ multiplex PCR, and the TCRdb table lists in-frame clones only, not all of them. The table records some 37,000 clones, roughly 72% of them present only once. Here the sequenced sample was peripheral blood, taken from a patient treated with radiotherapy plus ipilimumab. The receptors here all came from a human donor with non-small cell lung cancer who had stable disease on radiotherapy plus ipilimumab. The CDR3 runs from the conserved cysteine through the conserved F or W. D genes are given only for firm matches. The size entry is marked missing in some rows and otherwise reads once, few, many or a size class.

clone size	V gene	J gene	D gene	CDR3 DNA	CDR3 protein
.	TRBV28	TRBJ1-6	.	TGTGCCAGCAGTTTATCGGTCCTTTCACCCCTCCACTTT	CASSLSVLSPLHF
.	TRBV19	TRBJ2-5	.	TGTGCCAGTAGTATACTCGGGGGAGAGACCCAGTACTTC	CASSILGGETQYF
.	TRBV29-1	TRBJ2-7	.	TGCAGCGTTCCAAGCGGCTCCTCCTCCTACGAGCAGTACTTC	CSVPSGSSSYEQYF
.	TRBV5-1	TRBJ2-3	.	TGCGCCAGCAGCCACGGCAGGGGAGATACGCAGTATTTT	CASSHGRGDTQYF
.	TRBV11-1	TRBJ2-3	.	TGTGCCAGCAGCTTCGGCGCAGGATTCACAGATACGCAGTATTTT	CASSFGAGFTDTQYF
.	TRBV5-1	TRBJ2-2	.	TGCGCCAGCAGCTTGCTTACAGGAACCGGGGAGCTGTTTTTT	CASSLLTGTGELFF
.	TRBV5-5	TRBJ2-1	.	TGTGCCAGCAGTCGGATCCATGCGGCGGGGGGACAGAGCTCCTACAATGAGCAGTTCTTC	CASSRIHAAGGQSSYNEQFF
.	TRBV7-2	TRBJ1-2	.	TGTGCCAGCAGCTTAGCGCCGGGAGAGTATGGCTACACCTTC	CASSLAPGEYGYTF
few	TRBV6-5	TRBJ1-2	.	TGTGCCAGCACCTCAGATGACTATGGCTACACCTTC	CASTSDDYGYTF
.	TRBV6-5	TRBJ2-7	TRBD2	TGTGCCAGCACGGGACTAGCGGGGGGCGGTGAGCAGTACTTC	CASTGLAGGGEQYF
.	TRBV10-1	TRBJ1-5	TRBD1	TGCGCCAGCAGTGCTCAGGGGGCTTGGGGCAATCAGCCCCAGCATTTT	CASSAQGAWGNQPQHF
.	TRBV5-1	TRBJ2-7	.	TGCGCCAGCAGCTACGGGAATCCCCCAAACGAGCAGTACTTC	CASSYGNPPNEQYF
medium-sized	TRBV14	TRBJ1-1	.	TGTGCCAGCAGCCGGTCGGGGATTGAAGCTTTCTTT	CASSRSGIEAFF
.	TRBV5-4	TRBJ2-3	TRBD2	TGTGCCAGCAGCGAGAGCGGGGGGCGGACAGATACGCAGTATTTT	CASSESGGRTDTQYF
.	TRBV5-6	TRBJ1-1	TRBD1	TGTGCCAGCAGCAGGGGGCGAGATCGGGTCTTT	CASSRGRDRVF
many	TRBV14	TRBJ2-6	.	TGTGCCAGCAGCCAAGGACTTCGGGAGGCCAACGTCCTGACTTTC	CASSQGLREANVLTF
.	TRBV4-1	TRBJ1-1	.	TGCGCCAGCAGCCACCCGGGGGGGGTCACTGAAGCTTTCTTT	CASSHPGGVTEAFF
few	TRBV19	TRBJ1-6	.	TGTGCCAGTAGTACCTCAAACGGTAATTCACCCCTCCACTTT	CASSTSNGNSPLHF
.	TRBV7-2	TRBJ1-6	.	TGTGCCAGCAGCCTCTTCTATAATTCACCCCTCCACTTT	CASSLFYNSPLHF
.	TRBV12-5	TRBJ1-5	.	TGTGCTAGTGGTTTGGTACCCGCTCTGGGCGGGAATCAGCCCCAGCATTTT	CASGLVPALGGNQPQHF
once	TRBV12-5	TRBJ1-2	.	TGTGCTAGTGGTTTGAATATGGGGGCGTCGAATGGCTACACCTTC	CASGLNMGASNGYTF
.	TRBV5-1	TRBJ2-7	.	TGCGCCAGCAGCTTGCTACAGGGCTCCTACGAGCAGTACTTC	CASSLLQGSYEQYF
.	TRBV7-6	TRBJ2-7	.	TGTGCCAGCAGCTTAGCGGGGGCGTACGAGCAGTACTTC	CASSLAGAYEQYF
.	TRBV11-2	TRBJ1-2	TRBD1	TGTGCCAGCAGAGGACAGGGAGCCTATGGCTACACCTTC	CASRGQGAYGYTF
.	TRBV11-2	TRBJ2-2	.	TGTGCCAGCAGCTTAGATGGCAGGGTTACCGGGGAGCTGTTTTTT	CASSLDGRVTGELFF
.	TRBV5-1	TRBJ2-3	TRBD1	TGCGCCAGCAGCTTGCAGGGGGCGACGACAGATACGCAGTATTTT	CASSLQGATTDTQYF
few	TRBV19	TRBJ1-5	.	TGTGCCAGTAGTTACAAAAATCAGCCCCAGCATTTT	CASSYKNQPQHF
.	TRBV29-1	TRBJ2-1	.	TGCAGCGTTTTAGGGGGTAGTGGGAATGAGCAGTTCTTC	CSVLGGSGNEQFF
.	TRBV5-6	TRBJ2-3	.	TGTGCCAGCAGCTTGCTTTTGACAGTCGCTAGCACAGATACGCAGTATTTT	CASSLLLTVASTDTQYF
.	TRBV2	TRBJ2-2	TRBD1	TGTGCCAGCAGACCATTAATACGGGGGACAGGGAAGACCGGGGAGCTGTTTTTT	CASRPLIRGTGKTGELFF
.	TRBV10-3	TRBJ1-1	TRBD1	TGTGCCATCAAGGACAGGGAGGGCACTGAAGCTTTCTTT	CAIKDREGTEAFF
few	TRBV2	TRBJ2-3	TRBD2	TGTGCCAGCAGTGGCGGCGGGGGGGCCCGAGATACGCAGTATTTT	CASSGGGGARDTQYF
.	TRBV5-1	TRBJ2-5	.	TGCGCCAGCGGCATCCGACCCAGGGGTGTTGCAGAGACCCAGTACTTC	CASGIRPRGVAETQYF
.	TRBV7-6	TRBJ2-5	.	TGTGCCAGCAGGCCGTTAGGGACTGTGCAAGAGACCCAGTACTTC	CASRPLGTVQETQYF
.	TRBV6-1	TRBJ1-5	.	TGTGCCAGCCGGGACACTAATAGCAATCAGCCCCAGCATTTT	CASRDTNSNQPQHF
.	TRBV7-2	TRBJ1-2	.	TGTGCCAGCAGCTTAAAGACAGGTACCAACTATGGCTACACCTTC	CASSLKTGTNYGYTF
few	TRBV2	TRBJ1-2	TRBD1	TGTGCCAGCAGCTCGACAGGGAAGATGGGTGGCTACACCTTC	CASSSTGKMGGYTF
.	TRBV15	TRBJ2-2	.	TGTGCCACCAGCAGACTTCAGGGCGCCGGGGAGCTGTTTTTT	CATSRLQGAGELFF
.	TRBV14	TRBJ2-1	TRBD2	TGTGCCAGCAGCTCCGGGACTAGCTTCAACAATGAGCAGTTCTTC	CASSSGTSFNNEQFF
.	TRBV5-4	TRBJ2-1	.	TGTGCCAGCAGCACTACCGGGACTTTCTCCTACAATGAGCAGTTCTTC	CASSTTGTFSYNEQFF
.	TRBV5-4	TRBJ1-4	.	TGTGCCAGCAGCTCTGACCCTCGCGCGGCTAATGAAAAACTGTTTTTT	CASSSDPRAANEKLFF
few	TRBV19	TRBJ1-2	.	TGTGCCAGCTCCGGACAGCCGGAATATGGCTACACCTTC	CASSGQPEYGYTF
.	TRBV5-5	TRBJ1-5	TRBD1	TGTGCCAGCAGCTATCTACAGGGGGACCATCAGCCCCAGCATTTT	CASSYLQGDHQPQHF
.	TRBV11-3	TRBJ2-2	TRBD1	TGTGCCAGCAGCTTAGGGGACAGGGGCGACGGGGAGCTGTTTTTT	CASSLGDRGDGELFF
.	TRBV2	TRBJ2-1	.	TGTGCCAGCAGTGAAAGGGGCAGCACCTACAATGAGCAGTTCTTC	CASSERGSTYNEQFF
.	TRBV2	TRBJ2-2	.	TGTGCCATAGAGGAGAGAACGGTGAACACCGGGGAGCTGTTTTTT	CAIEERTVNTGELFF
few	TRBV11-2	TRBJ2-7	.	TGTGCCAGCAGCTCCCCAGGACAGCCTTACGAGCAGTACTTC	CASSSPGQPYEQYF
.	TRBV6-1	TRBJ2-7	TRBD1	TGTGCCAGCAGACCGGACAGGGCCCTCTACGAGCAGTACTTC	CASRPDRALYEQYF
.	TRBV4-1	TRBJ2-4	TRBD1	TGCGCCAGCAGCCAAGGGGACAGGGGAGGGAACATTCAGTACTTC	CASSQGDRGGNIQYF
once	TRBV19	TRBJ1-5	.	TGTGCCAGTAGTTCCCACAGGTTCAATCAGCCCCAGCATTTT	CASSSHRFNQPQHF
.	TRBV7-9	TRBJ2-3	.	TGTGCCAGCAGCTTGTGGGTGGCGGGGCCCACAGATACGCAGTATTTT	CASSLWVAGPTDTQYF
.	TRBV5-1	TRBJ2-1	.	TGCGCCAGCAGCTTACGGTCCTCCTACAATGAGCAGTTCTTC	CASSLRSSYNEQFF
.	TRBV7-2	TRBJ1-3	.	TGTGCCAGCAGCTTAGGGGGACTAGGAAACACCATATATTTT	CASSLGGLGNTIYF